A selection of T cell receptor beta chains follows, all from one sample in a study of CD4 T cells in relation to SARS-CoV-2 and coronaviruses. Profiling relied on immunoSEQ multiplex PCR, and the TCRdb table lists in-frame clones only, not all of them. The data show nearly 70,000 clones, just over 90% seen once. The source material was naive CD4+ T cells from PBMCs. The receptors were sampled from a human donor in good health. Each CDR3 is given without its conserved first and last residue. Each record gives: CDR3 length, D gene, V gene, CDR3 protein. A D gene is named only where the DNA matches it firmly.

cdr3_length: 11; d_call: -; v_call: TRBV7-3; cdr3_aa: ASSSQTEDEQF
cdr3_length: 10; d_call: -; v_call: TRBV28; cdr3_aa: ASSLNPYEQY
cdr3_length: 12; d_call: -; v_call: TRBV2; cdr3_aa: ASSESGYTGELF
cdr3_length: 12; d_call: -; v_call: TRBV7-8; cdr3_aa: ASSPRVFQTEAF
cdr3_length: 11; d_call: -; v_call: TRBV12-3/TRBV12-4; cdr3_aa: ASSLRRMGGYT
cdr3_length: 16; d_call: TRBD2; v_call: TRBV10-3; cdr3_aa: AISVGLAGGPKGDTQY
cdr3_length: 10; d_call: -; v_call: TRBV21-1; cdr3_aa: ATGQGGETQY
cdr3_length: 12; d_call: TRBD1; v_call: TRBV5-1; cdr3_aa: ASSLAPGGQGYT
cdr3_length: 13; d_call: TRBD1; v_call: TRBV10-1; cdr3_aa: ASSGRTGAYNEQF
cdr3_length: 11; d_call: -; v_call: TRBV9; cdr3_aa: ASSVGVDQPQH
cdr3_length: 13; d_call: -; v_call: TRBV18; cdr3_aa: ASSSSTARQNGYT
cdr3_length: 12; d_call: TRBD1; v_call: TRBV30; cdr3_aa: AWSTGDSSYEQY
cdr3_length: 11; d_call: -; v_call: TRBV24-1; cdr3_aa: ATSGGITDTQY
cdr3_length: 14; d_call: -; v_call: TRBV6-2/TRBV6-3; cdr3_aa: ASSTRWGRGNQPQH
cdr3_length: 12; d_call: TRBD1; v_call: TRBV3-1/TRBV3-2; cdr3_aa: ASSQDDRGGGYT
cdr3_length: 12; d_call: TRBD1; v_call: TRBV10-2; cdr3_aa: ASSDDRDNEKLF
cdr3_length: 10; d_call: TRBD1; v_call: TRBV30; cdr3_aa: AWSDRGPRAF
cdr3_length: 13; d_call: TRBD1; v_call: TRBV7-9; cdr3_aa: ASSPDRGSYNEQF